The T cell receptor (beta chain) under discussion was sequenced for a study of control samples from healthy donors and cancer patients. Per germline, CDR1 PRHDT and CDR2 FYEKMQ (reference sequence). This CDR3 contains 14 residues. J lost 2 bases, V lost 5 bases, and 2 bases had no gene match. Sequenced by immunoSEQ multiplex PCR; TCRdb stores in-frame clones only, minus some. The sample yields about 80,000 clones, roughly nine tenths seen once. The J gene is TRBJ1-5, the V gene TRBV13; the match to TRBD1 covers 8 bases. The sample taken for sequencing was blood. This clonotype was obtained from a woman aged 55-69 years in good health. For the CDR3, the DNA is TGTGCCAGCAGCCAGGGGGCGGGCAATCAGCCCCAGCATTTT. It specifies CASSQGAGNQPQHF.